This is a list of T cell receptor beta chains from one sample in a study of shared clonotypes between healthy human individuals. The method was immunoSEQ multiplex PCR; TCRdb's version includes in-frame clones alone and lacks a portion of them. The table lists millions of clones, more than 85% of them singletons. Sequencing used naive CD4+ T cells from PBMCs. All receptors come from a man younger than 30 in good health. Some clones in this sample may be carry-over from other donors' samples. Each CDR3 is given with its conserved first and last residue. A D gene is named only where the DNA matches it firmly. The listing skips clone size in some rows; elsewhere it reads once, few, many or a size class.

TRBJ1-1,few,TRBD1,TRBV29-1,TGCAGCGACGGACCCGGGACAGCGAACACTGAAGCTTTCTTT,CSDGPGTANTEAFF
TRBJ2-3,-,TRBD1,TRBV5-1,TGCGCCAGCAGTTTGGACAGGGTTAGAGTAGATACGCAGTATTTT,CASSLDRVRVDTQYF
TRBJ2-5,-,-,TRBV28,TGTGCCAGCAGACAACAAAGCGGACCAAAAGAGACCCAGTACTTC,CASRQQSGPKETQYF
TRBJ1-2,-,TRBD1,TRBV4-2,TGTGCCAGCAGCCAAGTAGGGCCAGGGGGTTCGAACTATGGCTACACCTTC,CASSQVGPGGSNYGYTF
TRBJ1-2,-,TRBD1,TRBV28,TGTGCCAGCAGTTCCACAGGGGTAAGCTATGGCTACACCTTC,CASSSTGVSYGYTF
TRBJ1-1,-,-,TRBV4-1,TGCGCCAGCAGCCAATTGATTCTGGGGGCCGGGAACACTGAAGCTTTCTTT,CASSQLILGAGNTEAFF
TRBJ2-7,-,TRBD2,TRBV27,TGTGCCAGCAGGCGGCGGGAGACCTCCTACGAGCAGTACTTC,CASRRRETSYEQYF
TRBJ2-1,-,TRBD2,TRBV11-1,TGTGCCAGCAGCCAGACCTTAGCGGGAGGGCCTGACAATGAGCAGTTCTTC,CASSQTLAGGPDNEQFF
TRBJ1-2,-,-,TRBV4-1,TGCGCCAGCAGCCAAGATCGAGGGTATCAGGATGGGAGCTACACCTTC,CASSQDRGYQDGSYTF
TRBJ1-5,-,TRBD1,TRBV27,TGTGCCAGCAGTCCAGGGGGGTGGGGTCAGCCCCAGCATTTT,CASSPGGWGQPQHF
TRBJ1-1,-,-,TRBV6-4,TGTGCCAGCAGTGGGGGGGGAGTCGCTGAAGCTTTCTTT,CASSGGGVAEAFF
TRBJ2-7,-,-,TRBV10-3,TGTGCCATCAGTGTTAGCGGAACCTCCGAGCAGTACTTC,CAISVSGTSEQYF
TRBJ1-5,-,-,TRBV27,TGTGCCAGCAGTTTAACATTCAATCAGCCCCAGCATTTT,CASSLTFNQPQHF
TRBJ2-3,-,-,TRBV19,TGTGCCAGTAGTAGCCGTAACAGGGAGGGGGCAGATACGCAGTATTTT,CASSSRNREGADTQYF
TRBJ1-1,-,-,TRBV29-1,TGCAGCGTTGAGTACCATAAAGGGAAGAACACTGAAGCTTTCTTT,CSVEYHKGKNTEAFF
TRBJ2-3,-,TRBD2,TRBV6-5,TGTGCCAGCAGCGGGAGGGTCTTAGATACGCAGTATTTT,CASSGRVLDTQYF
TRBJ1-2,-,TRBD1,TRBV19,TGTGCCAGTACCGACCCCGGGACAGGGGGCTTTGGCTACACCTTC,CASTDPGTGGFGYTF
TRBJ2-2,-,-,TRBV10-3,TGTGCCATCACTCCCCGGGGAACCACCGGGGAGCTGTTTTTT,CAITPRGTTGELFF
TRBJ1-5,-,TRBD1,TRBV18,TGTGCCAGCTCACCAAGGAAACCAGGGGGAGGGGGGCCCCAGCATTTT,CASSPRKPGGGGPQHF
TRBJ2-1,-,TRBD2,TRBV18,TGTGCCAGCTCCCACTCTGGACGACTAGCGGGAGGGCCTGAAAATGAGCAGTTCTTC,CASSHSGRLAGGPENEQFF
TRBJ1-1,-,-,TRBV6-6,TGTGCCAGCAGTCCGGACACGAAAAGGAAAGCTTTCTTT,CASSPDTKRKAFF
TRBJ2-1,-,TRBD2,TRBV4-2,TGTGCCAGCAGCCAAGCTCAGACTAGCGGTTCCTACAATGAGCAGTTCTTC,CASSQAQTSGSYNEQFF
TRBJ2-3,once,-,TRBV9,TGTGCCAGCAGCCAAGGGGGATCAGATACGCAGTATTTT,CASSQGGSDTQYF
TRBJ2-2,once,-,TRBV19,TGTGCCAGTAGTATTGGACGGGGGTTGGACACCGGGGAGCTGTTTTTT,CASSIGRGLDTGELFF
TRBJ2-3,-,TRBD2,TRBV10-1,TGCGCCAGCAGTTCAGGACTAGCGAGCGCAGATACGCAGTATTTT,CASSSGLASADTQYF
TRBJ2-7,-,TRBD2,TRBV10-3,TGTGCCATCAGTGAAAGAGTTAGCGGGATCTCCTACGAGCAGTACTTC,CAISERVSGISYEQYF
TRBJ2-7,-,-,TRBV7-2,TGTGCCAGCAGCTCAAAAACAGGGTCCTACGAGCAGTACTTC,CASSSKTGSYEQYF
TRBJ1-1,once,-,TRBV4-1,TGCGCCAGCAGATTCGTCGGGGTCGTAGGCACTGAAGCTTTCTTT,CASRFVGVVGTEAFF
TRBJ1-5,-,-,TRBV7-2,TGTGCCAGCAGCTACATTTACGGGGCCGGAGGTCAGCCCCAGCATTTT,CASSYIYGAGGQPQHF
TRBJ2-2,-,-,TRBV28,TGTGCCAGCAGTTTCCGGCTGGCGAACACCGGGGAGCTGTTTTTT,CASSFRLANTGELFF
TRBJ2-7,-,-,TRBV7-2,TGTGCCAGCAGCTTAAGCTACACCCAGGCCTCCTACGAGCAGTACTTC,CASSLSYTQASYEQYF
TRBJ1-2,-,TRBD1,TRBV18,TGTGCCAGCTCACCCCAGGGGGAATTCAACTATGGCTACACCTTC,CASSPQGEFNYGYTF
TRBJ2-2,-,TRBD1,TRBV29-1,TGCAGCGTCGCTGACAGGGAGTTCACCGGGGAGCTGTTTTTT,CSVADREFTGELFF
TRBJ2-4,-,TRBD1,TRBV18,TGTGCCAGCTCACGACAGGGTAGAGCCAAAAACATTCAGTACTTC,CASSRQGRAKNIQYF
TRBJ1-1,-,TRBD1,TRBV2,TGTGCCAGCCGTTATACGACAGGGGGCGAGGGCACTGAAGCTTTCTTT,CASRYTTGGEGTEAFF
TRBJ1-6,-,-,TRBV7-8,TGTGCCAGCAGCTTAGCGCTCCCCCTCGGAGATTCACCCCTCCACTTT,CASSLALPLGDSPLHF
TRBJ1-5,-,-,TRBV5-1,TGCGCCAGCAGCAGGGAGGGTAGGGAGGAACCCCAGCATTTT,CASSREGREEPQHF
TRBJ1-1,-,TRBD1,TRBV5-1,TGCGCCAGCAGCGCGACAGGGGCCTGGAAAGCTTTCTTT,CASSATGAWKAFF
TRBJ2-7,-,TRBD1,TRBV28,TGTGCCAGCAGTCCCGTTCAGGGGACAGGGTCAGGTACCCTCTACGAGCAGTACTTC,CASSPVQGTGSGTLYEQYF
TRBJ1-2,few,TRBD1,TRBV6-5,TGTGCCAGCAGTGATGGGACAGGGAGGTTTGGCTACACCTTC,CASSDGTGRFGYTF
TRBJ1-2,few,-,TRBV28,TGTGCCAGCAGCCCAAGCGGATATGGCTACACCTTC,CASSPSGYGYTF
TRBJ2-3,-,-,TRBV4-3,TGCGCCAGCAGCCAAGGCCCTTGGGATACGCAGTATTTT,CASSQGPWDTQYF
TRBJ2-6,once,-,TRBV19,TGTGCCAGTACCTATGGGTCAGTATTAGGTGGGGCCAACGTCCTGACTTTC,CASTYGSVLGGANVLTF
TRBJ1-2,-,-,TRBV7-2,TGTGCCAGCAGCTTGGAACTATCTGGCTACACCTTC,CASSLELSGYTF
TRBJ2-3,-,-,TRBV9,TGTGCCAGCAGCGCCCGGAGCGGCACTAGCACAGATACGCAGTATTTT,CASSARSGTSTDTQYF